Below, one T cell receptor beta chain is given with its context. Its antigen is still unknown. These data originate in a study of shared clonotypes between healthy human individuals. Study results and caveats: The expectation was that sequencing depth would affect clonotype sharing among donors.

The V and J ends lost 4 bases and 6 bases, in that order; junction bases with no gene match: 9. The CDR3 covers 16 residues. Germline V gene lookup returns CDR1 SGDLS and CDR2 YYNGEE. Clones were sequenced by immunoSEQ multiplex PCR, and TCRdb holds only the in-frame ones, with some missing. This table has roughly 2.2 million clones, 80% to 95% appearing once. The chain has TRBV9 and TRBJ2-1, with 11 bases lining up with TRBD2. The sequence derives from a man between 18 and 29 years old in good health. Some clones in this sample may be carry-over from other donors' samples. Sample: naive CD4+ T cells from PBMCs. Sample subset: CD45RA+ positively selected. CDR3 in DNA: TGTGCCAGCAGCTTAAAAATACTAGCGGGAGTCAATGAGCAGTTCTTC. Translating it yields CASSLKILAGVNEQFF. Full variable domain (remainder filled in from reference TRBV9 and TRBJ2-1): DSGVTQTPKHLITATGQRVTLRCSPRSGDLSVYWYQQSLDQGLQFLIQYYNGEERAKGNILERFSAQQFPDLHSELNLSSLELGDSALYFCASSLKILAGVNEQFFGPGTRLTVL.